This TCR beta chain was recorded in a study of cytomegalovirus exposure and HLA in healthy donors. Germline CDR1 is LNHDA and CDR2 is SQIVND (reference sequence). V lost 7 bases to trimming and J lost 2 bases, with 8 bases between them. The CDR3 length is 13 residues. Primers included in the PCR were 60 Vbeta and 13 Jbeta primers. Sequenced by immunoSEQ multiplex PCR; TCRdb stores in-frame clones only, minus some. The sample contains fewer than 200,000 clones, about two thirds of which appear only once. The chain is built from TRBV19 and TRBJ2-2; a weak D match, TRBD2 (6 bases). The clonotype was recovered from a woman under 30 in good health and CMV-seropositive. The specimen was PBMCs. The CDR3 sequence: CASIAGNTGELFF. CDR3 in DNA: TGTGCCAGTATCGCGGGAAACACCGGGGAGCTGTTTTTT. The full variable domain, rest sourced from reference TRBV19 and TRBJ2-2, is DGGITQSPKYLFRKEGQNVTLSCEQNLNHDAMYWYRQDPGQGLRLIYYSQIVNDFQKGDIAEGYSVSREKKESFPLTVTSAQKNPTAFYLCASIAGNTGELFFGEGSRLTVL.